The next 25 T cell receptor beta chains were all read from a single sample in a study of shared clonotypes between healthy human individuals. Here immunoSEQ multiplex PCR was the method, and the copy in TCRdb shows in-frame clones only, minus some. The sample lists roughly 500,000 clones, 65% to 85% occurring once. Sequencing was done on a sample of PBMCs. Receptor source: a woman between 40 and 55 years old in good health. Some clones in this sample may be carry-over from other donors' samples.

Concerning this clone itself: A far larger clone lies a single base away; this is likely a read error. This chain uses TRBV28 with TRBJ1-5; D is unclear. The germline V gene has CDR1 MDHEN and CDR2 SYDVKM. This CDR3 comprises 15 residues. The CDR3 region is CVSTPGGGIYQPQHF. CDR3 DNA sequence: TGTGTCAGCACCCCGGGTGGTGGCATCTATCAGCCCCAGCATTTT.

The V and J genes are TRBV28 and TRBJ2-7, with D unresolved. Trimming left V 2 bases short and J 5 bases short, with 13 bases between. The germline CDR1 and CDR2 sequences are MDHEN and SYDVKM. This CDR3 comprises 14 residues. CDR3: CASSLRTQIDEQYF. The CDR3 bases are TGTGCCAGCAGTTTAAGGACCCAGATCGACGAGCAGTACTTC.

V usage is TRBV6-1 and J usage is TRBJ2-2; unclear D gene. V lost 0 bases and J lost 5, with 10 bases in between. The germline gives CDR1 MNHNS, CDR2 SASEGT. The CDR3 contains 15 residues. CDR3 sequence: CASSEALMGTGELFF. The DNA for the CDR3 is TGTGCCAGCAGTGAAGCCTTAATGGGGACCGGGGAGCTGTTTTTT.

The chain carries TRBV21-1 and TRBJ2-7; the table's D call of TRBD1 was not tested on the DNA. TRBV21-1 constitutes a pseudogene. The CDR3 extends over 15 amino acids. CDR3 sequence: CASSLRHRGYYEQYF. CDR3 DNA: TGTGCCAGCAGCTTGCGCCATAGGGGTTACTACGAGCAGTACTTC.

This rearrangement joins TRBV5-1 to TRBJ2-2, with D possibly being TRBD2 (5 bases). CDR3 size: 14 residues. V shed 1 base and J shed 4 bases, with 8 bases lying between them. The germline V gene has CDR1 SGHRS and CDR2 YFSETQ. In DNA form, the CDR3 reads TGCGCCAGCAGCTTGCTAGCCGGCACCGGGGAGCTGTTTTTT. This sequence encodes CASSLLAGTGELFF.

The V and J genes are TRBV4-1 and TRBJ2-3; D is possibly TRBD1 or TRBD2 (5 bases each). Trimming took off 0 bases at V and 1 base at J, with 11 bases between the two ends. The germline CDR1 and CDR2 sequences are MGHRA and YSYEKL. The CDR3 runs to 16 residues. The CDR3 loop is CASSQEGREGTDTQYF. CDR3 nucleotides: TGCGCCAGCAGCCAAGAGGGACGGGAAGGCACAGATACGCAGTATTTT.

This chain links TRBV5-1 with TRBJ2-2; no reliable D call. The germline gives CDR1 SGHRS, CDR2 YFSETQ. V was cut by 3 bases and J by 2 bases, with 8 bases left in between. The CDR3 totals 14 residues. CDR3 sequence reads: CASSSMDNTGELFF. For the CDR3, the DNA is TGCGCCAGCAGCTCGATGGACAACACCGGGGAGCTGTTTTTT.

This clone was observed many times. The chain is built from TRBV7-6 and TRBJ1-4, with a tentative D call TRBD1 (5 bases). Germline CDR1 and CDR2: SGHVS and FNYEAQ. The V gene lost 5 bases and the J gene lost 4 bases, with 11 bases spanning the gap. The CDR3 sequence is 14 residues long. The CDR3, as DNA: TGTGCCAGCAGCCCGTATGGGGGTAATGAAAAACTGTTTTTT. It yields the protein CASSPYGGNEKLFF.

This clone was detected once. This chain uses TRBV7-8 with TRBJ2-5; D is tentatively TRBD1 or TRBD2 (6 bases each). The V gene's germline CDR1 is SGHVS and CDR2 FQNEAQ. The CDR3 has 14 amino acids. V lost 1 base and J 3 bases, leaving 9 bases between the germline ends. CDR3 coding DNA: TGTGCCAGCAGCTTAGGGGGGGCTGAAGAGACCCAGTACTTC. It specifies CASSLGGAEETQYF.

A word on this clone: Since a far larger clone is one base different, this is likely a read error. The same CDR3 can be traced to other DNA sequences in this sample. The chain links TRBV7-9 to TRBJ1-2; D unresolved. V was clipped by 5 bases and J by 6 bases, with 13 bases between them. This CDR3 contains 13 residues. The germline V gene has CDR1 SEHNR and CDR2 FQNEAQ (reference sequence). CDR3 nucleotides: TGTGCCAGCAGCGCCGACCTAGGTGATGGCTACACCTTC. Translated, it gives CASSADLGDGYTF.

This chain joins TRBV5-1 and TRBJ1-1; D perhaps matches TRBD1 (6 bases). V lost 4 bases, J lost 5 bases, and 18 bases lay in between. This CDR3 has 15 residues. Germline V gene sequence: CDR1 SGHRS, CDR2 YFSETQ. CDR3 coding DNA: TGCGCCAGCAGCCCTACCTCCCCCGGGACAACTGAAGCTTTCTTT. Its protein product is CASSPTSPGTTEAFF.

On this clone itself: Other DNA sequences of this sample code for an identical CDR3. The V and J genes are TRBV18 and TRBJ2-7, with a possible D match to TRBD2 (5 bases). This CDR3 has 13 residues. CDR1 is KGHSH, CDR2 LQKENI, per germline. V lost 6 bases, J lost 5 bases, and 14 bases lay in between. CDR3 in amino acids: CASSILNGNEQYF. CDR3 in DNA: TGTGCCAGCTCTATCCTCAACGGGAACGAGCAGTACTTC.

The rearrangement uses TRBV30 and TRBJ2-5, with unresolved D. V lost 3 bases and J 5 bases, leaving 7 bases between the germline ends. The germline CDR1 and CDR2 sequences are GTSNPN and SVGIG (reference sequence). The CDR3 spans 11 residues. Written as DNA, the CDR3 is TGTGCCTGGAGCAGGAGTGAGACCCAGTACTTC. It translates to CAWSRSETQYF.

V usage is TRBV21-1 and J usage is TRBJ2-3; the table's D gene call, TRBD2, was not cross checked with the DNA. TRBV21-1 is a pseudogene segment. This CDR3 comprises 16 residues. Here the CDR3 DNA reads TGTGCCAGCAGCTTCCCTAGCGGGAGGAGGGCAGATACGCAGTATTTT. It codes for CASSFPSGRRADTQYF.

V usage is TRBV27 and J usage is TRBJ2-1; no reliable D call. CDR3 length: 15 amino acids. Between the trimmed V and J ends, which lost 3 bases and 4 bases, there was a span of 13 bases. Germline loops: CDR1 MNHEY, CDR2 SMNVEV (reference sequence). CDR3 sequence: CASSFWVGGYNEQFF. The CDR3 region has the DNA TGTGCCAGCAGTTTTTGGGTCGGCGGATACAATGAGCAGTTCTTC.

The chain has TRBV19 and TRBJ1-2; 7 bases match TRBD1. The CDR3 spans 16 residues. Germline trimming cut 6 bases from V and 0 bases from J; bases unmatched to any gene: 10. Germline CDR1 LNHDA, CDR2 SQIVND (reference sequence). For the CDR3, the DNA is TGTGCCAGTAGCAATCTTCCGGGACAGCCTAACTATGGCTACACCTTC. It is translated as CASSNLPGQPNYGYTF.

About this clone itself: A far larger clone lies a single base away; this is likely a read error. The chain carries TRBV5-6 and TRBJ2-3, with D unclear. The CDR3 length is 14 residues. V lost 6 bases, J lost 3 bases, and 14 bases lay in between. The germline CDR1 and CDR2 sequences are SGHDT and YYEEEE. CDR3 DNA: TGTGCCAGCACCAACCCCGGGTGGACAGATACGCAGTATTTT. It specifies CASTNPGWTDTQYF. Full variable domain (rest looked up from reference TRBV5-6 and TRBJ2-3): DAGVTQSPTHLIKTRGQQVTLRCSPKSGHDTVSWYQQALGQGPQFIFQYYEEEERQRGNFPDRFSGHQFPNYSSELNVNALLLGDSALYLCASTNPGWTDTQYFGPGTRLTVL.

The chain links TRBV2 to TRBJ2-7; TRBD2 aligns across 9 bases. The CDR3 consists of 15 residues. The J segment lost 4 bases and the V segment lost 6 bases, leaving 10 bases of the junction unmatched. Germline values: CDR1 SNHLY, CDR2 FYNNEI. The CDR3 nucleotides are TGTGCCAGCAGCGAATCCGGGACTAGCATTTACGAGCAGTACTTC. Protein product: CASSESGTSIYEQYF.

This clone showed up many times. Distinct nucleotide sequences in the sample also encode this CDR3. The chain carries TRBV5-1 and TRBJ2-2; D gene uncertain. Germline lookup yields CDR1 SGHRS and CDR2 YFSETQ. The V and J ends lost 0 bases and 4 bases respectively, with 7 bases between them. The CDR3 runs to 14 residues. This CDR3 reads CASSLAQSTGELFF. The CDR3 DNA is TGCGCCAGCAGCTTGGCACAGAGCACCGGGGAGCTGTTTTTT.

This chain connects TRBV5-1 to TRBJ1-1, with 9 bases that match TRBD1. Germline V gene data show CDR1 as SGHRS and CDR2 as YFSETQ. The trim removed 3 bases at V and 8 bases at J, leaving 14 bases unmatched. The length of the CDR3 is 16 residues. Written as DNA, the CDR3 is TGCGCCAGCAGCTCAAACCCCGGGACAGGGCAGTCCGAAGCTTTCTTT. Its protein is CASSSNPGTGQSEAFF.

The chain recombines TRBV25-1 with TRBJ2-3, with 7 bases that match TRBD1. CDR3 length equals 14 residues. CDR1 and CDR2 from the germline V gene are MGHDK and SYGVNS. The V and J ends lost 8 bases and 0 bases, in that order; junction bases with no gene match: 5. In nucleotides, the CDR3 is TGTGCCAGCCTCGGGACAGTTAGCACAGATACGCAGTATTTT. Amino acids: CASLGTVSTDTQYF.

The chain's CDR3 is CASSRGLAGDEDTQYF. CDR3 DNA sequence: TGCGCCAGCAGTCGAGGACTAGCGGGAGATGAAGATACGCAGTATTTT. The gene calls are TRBV5-1 and TRBJ2-3, with TRBD2 matching 13 bases. The V and J ends lost 5 bases and 5 bases, in that order; junction bases with no gene match: 8. Germline loops: CDR1 SGHRS, CDR2 YFSETQ. CDR3 length: 16 residues.

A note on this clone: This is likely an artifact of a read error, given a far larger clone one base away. CDR3 nucleotide sequence: TGTGCCAGCAGCCCTGGACTAGCCCCCGTGACCCAGTACTTC. It yields the protein CASSPGLAPVTQYF. The rearrangement joins TRBV7-3 to TRBJ2-5; 8 bases match TRBD2. J lost 7 bases, V lost 5 bases, and 9 bases had no gene match. There are 14 residues in the CDR3. Germline CDR1 SGHTA, CDR2 FQGTGA. Using reference TRBV7-3 and TRBJ2-5 for the parts outside the CDR3, the full variable domain is GAGVSQTPSNKVTEKGKYVELRCDPISGHTALYWYRQSLGQGPEFLIYFQGTGAADDSGLPNDRFFAVRPEGSVSTLKIQRTERGDSAVYLCASSPGLAPVTQYFGPGTRLLVL.

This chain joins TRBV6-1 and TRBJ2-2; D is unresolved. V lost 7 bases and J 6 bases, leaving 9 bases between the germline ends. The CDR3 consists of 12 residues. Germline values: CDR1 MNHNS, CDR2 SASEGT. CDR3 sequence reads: CASTALSGELFF. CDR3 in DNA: TGTGCCAGCACTGCACTCTCCGGGGAGCTGTTTTTT.

The CDR3 protein is CASSGGQGNTEAFF. For the CDR3, the DNA is TGTGCCAGCAGCGGGGGACAGGGAAACACTGAAGCTTTCTTT. This chain uses TRBV9 with TRBJ1-1; TRBD1 aligns across 9 bases. The CDR3 sequence is 14 residues long. Germline V lookup: CDR1 SGDLS, CDR2 YYNGEE. Unmatched junction bases numbered 2, after V lost 3 bases and J lost 2 bases. The whole variable domain, remainder taken from reference TRBV9 and TRBJ1-1, is DSGVTQTPKHLITATGQRVTLRCSPRSGDLSVYWYQQSLDQGLQFLIQYYNGEERAKGNILERFSAQQFPDLHSELNLSSLELGDSALYFCASSGGQGNTEAFFGQGTRLTVV.